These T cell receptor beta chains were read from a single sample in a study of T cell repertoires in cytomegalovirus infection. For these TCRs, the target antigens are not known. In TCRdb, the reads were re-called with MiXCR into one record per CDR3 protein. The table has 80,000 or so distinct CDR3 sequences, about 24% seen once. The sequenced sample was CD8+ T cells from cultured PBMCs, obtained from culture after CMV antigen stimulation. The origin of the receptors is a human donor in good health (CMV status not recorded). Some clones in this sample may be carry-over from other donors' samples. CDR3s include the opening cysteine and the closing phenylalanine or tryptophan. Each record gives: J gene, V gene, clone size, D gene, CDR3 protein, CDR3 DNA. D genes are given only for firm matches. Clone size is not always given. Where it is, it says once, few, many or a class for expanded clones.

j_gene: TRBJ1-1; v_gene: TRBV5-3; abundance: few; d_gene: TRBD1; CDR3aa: CASSDRVTEAFF; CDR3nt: TGTGCCAGCAGCGACAGGGTTACTGAAGCTTTCTTT
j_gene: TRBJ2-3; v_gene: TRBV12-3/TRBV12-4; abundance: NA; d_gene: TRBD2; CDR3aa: CASSPGLRDTQYF; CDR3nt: TGTGCCAGCAGTCCGGGACTACGAGATACGCAGTATTTT
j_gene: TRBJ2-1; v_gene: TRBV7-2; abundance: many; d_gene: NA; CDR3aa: CASTSGGAGSYNEQFF; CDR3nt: TGTGCCAGCACCTCGGGCGGAGCAGGCTCCTACAATGAGCAGTTCTTC
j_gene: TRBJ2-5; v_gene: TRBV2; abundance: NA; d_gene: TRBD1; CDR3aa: CASGALGQALTQYF; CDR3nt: TGTGCCAGCGGGGCGTTGGGACAGGCTCTGACCCAGTACTTC
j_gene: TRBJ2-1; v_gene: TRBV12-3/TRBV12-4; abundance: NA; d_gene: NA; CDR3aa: CASSLAGSAEQFF; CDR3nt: TGTGCCAGCAGTTTAGCCGGGAGTGCTGAGCAGTTCTTC
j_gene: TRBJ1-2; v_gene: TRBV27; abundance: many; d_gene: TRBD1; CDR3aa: CASSHKGQGNYGYTF; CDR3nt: TGTGCCAGCAGCCATAAGGGACAGGGGAACTATGGCTACACCTTC
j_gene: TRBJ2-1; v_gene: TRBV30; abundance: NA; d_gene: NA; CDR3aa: CACEYSYNEQFF; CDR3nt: TGTGCCTGTGAGTACTCCTACAATGAGCAGTTCTTC
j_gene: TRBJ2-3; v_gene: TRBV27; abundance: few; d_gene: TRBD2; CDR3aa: CASSPRGGGRTDTQYF; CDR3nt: TGTGCCAGCAGTCCCCGCGGGGGGGGCCGAACAGATACGCAGTATTTT
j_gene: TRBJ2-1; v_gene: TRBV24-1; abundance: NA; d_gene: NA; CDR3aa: CATSGRLDEQFF; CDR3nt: TGTGCCACCAGTGGGCGGCTGGATGAGCAGTTCTTC
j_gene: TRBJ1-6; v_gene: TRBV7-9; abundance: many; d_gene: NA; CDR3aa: CASSLPGAFSNSPLHF; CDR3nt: TGTGCCAGCAGCTTACCAGGGGCCTTTTCTAATTCACCCCTCCACTTT
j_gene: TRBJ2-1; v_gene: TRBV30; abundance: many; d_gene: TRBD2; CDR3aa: CAWSGSGTSGGAEQFF; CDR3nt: TGTGCCTGGAGTGGCTCCGGGACTAGCGGGGGGGCTGAGCAGTTCTTC
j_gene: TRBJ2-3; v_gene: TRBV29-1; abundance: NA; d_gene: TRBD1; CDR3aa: CSVQGRGADTQYF; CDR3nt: TGCAGCGTACAGGGGCGTGGGGCCGATACGCAGTATTTT
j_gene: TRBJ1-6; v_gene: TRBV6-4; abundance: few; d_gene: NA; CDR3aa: CASSDSGRGVSPLHF; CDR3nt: TGTGCCAGCAGTGACTCCGGCAGAGGGGTTTCACCCCTCCACTTT
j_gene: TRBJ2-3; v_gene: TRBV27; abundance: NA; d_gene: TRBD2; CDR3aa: CASSFGGGGTLSVQYF; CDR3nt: TGTGCCAGCAGTTTTGGCGGGGGGGGCACCCTTAGTGTGCAGTATTTT
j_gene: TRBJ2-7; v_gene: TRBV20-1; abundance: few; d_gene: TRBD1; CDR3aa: CSAEGTGFDSYEQYF; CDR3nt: TGCAGTGCTGAAGGGACAGGTTTTGACTCCTACGAGCAGTACTTC
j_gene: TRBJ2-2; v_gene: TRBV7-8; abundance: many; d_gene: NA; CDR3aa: CASSLYTGLTLLTNTGELFF; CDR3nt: TGTGCCAGCAGCTTATATACGGGCTTAACACTCTTAACGAACACCGGGGAGCTGTTTTTT
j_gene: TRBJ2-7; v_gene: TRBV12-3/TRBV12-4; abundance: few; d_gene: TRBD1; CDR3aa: CASSSWVTGKDEQYF; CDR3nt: TGTGCCAGCAGTTCTTGGGTGACAGGGAAGGACGAGCAGTACTTC
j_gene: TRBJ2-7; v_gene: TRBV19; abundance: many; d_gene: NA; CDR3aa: CASSIAPRGEQYF; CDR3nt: TGTGCCAGTAGTATAGCCCCCCGGGGCGAGCAGTACTTC
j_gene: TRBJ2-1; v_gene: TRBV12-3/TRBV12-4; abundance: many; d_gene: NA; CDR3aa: CASSFTVFEQFF; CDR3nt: TGTGCCAGCAGTTTCACGGTCTTTGAGCAGTTCTTC
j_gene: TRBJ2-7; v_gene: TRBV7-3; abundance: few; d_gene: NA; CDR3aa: CASSPRGAAYEQYF; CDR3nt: TGTGCCAGCAGCCCCCGGGGGGCGGCCTACGAGCAGTACTTC
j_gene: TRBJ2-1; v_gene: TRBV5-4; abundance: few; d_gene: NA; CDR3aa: CASSPDTGVDYNEQFF; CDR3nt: TGTGCCAGCAGCCCCGATACTGGGGTGGACTACAATGAGCAGTTCTTC
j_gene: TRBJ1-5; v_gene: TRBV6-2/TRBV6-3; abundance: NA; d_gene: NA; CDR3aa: CASSLRRDILEPQHF; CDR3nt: TGTGCCAGCAGTTTGAGAAGGGACATCTTAGAGCCCCAGCATTTT
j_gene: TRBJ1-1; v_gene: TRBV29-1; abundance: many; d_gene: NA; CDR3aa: CSVEGGEGRTEAFF; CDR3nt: TGCAGCGTTGAAGGCGGGGAGGGTAGGACTGAAGCTTTCTTT
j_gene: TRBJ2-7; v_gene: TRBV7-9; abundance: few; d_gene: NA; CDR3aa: CASSSSVSEGPLGEQYF; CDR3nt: TGTGCCAGCAGCTCTTCAGTTTCGGAGGGCCCACTGGGCGAGCAGTACTTC
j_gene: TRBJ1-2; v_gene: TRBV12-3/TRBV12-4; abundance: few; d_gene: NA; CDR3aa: CASSLGTVNYGYTF; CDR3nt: TGTGCCAGCAGTTTAGGGACGGTTAACTATGGCTACACCTTC
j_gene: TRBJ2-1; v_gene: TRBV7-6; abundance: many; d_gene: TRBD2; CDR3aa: CASSLGLAGVNEQFF; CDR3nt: TGTGCCAGCAGCCTCGGACTAGCGGGGGTGAATGAGCAGTTCTTC
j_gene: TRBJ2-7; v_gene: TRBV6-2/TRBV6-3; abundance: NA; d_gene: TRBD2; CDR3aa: CASRGLVAGIYEQYF; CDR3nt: TGTGCCAGCCGAGGTTTGGTAGCGGGGATCTACGAGCAGTACTTC
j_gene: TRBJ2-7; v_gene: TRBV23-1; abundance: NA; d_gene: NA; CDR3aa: CASEPRGRAASYEQYF; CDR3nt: TGCGCCAGCGAACCAAGAGGGCGGGCCGCTTCCTACGAGCAGTACTTC
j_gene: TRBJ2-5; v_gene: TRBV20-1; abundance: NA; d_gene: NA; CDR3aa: CSARIGTSDQETQYF; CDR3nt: TGCAGTGCTAGGATAGGGACGTCGGACCAAGAGACCCAGTACTTC